This T cell receptor beta chain was identified in a study of cytotoxic CD8 clonotypes in ibrutinib-treated CLL. Study context: Across samples, productive templates numbered around 260,000 and productive rearrangements reached approximately 100,000 on average.

Losses at the gene ends were 4 bases for V and 7 bases for J; bases not matched to a gene: 7. The germline gives CDR1 SGHAT, CDR2 FQNNGV. The CDR3 is made up of 15 amino acids. Only in-frame clones appear in the TCRdb table, and some are missing; sequencing was by immunoSEQ multiplex PCR. Counted here are 110,000 to 150,000 clones, roughly three quarters occurring once; the ten biggest clones make up 5% to 5.5%. The specimen was PBMCs, collected after 24 months of ibrutinib treatment. The receptor's source is a human donor with chronic lymphocytic leukemia. The chain uses TRBV11-2 and TRBJ2-1; 10 bases agree with TRBD2. CDR3 protein: CASSSWASGGNEQFF. Written as DNA, the CDR3 is TGTGCCAGCAGCTCTTGGGCTAGCGGGGGTAATGAGCAGTTCTTC.